The rows below give T cell receptor beta chains drawn from one sample of a study of T cell repertoires in ileal Crohn's disease. The protocol was immunoSEQ multiplex PCR, while the TCRdb copy is restricted to in-frame clones and leaves out a portion. Found here are a few thousand clones, around 63% of them singletons; the top ten hold less than 35%. The material sequenced was ileal tissue. All receptors derive from an adult with Crohn's disease. Both conserved end residues are part of each CDR3. The order of the fields is clone size, J gene, D gene, V gene, CDR3 DNA, CDR3 protein. A D gene is named only where the DNA matches it firmly. Clone size is stated in some rows and not others, as once, few, many or a class when expanded.

>-|TRBJ2-1|TRBD1|TRBV19
TGTGCCAGTAGTATAGTCCGGGACAGGGTCAATGAGCAGTTCTTC
CASSIVRDRVNEQFF
>once|TRBJ1-3|-|TRBV30
TGTGCCTGCCGACCGGCGGGCAGGGGCTCTGGAAACACCATATATTTT
CACRPAGRGSGNTIYF
>few|TRBJ2-5|-|TRBV6-1
TGTGCCAGCACCCCCGACGGCGCGGGGACCCAGTACTTC
CASTPDGAGTQYF
>-|TRBJ2-5|TRBD2|TRBV6-5
TGTGCCAGCAGTTACTCGACTAGCGGGGGAGAGACCCAGTACTTC
CASSYSTSGGETQYF
>large|TRBJ1-6|-|TRBV7-7
TGTGCCAGCAGCTTAGACAGAGGGTCACCCCTCCACTTT
CASSLDRGSPLHF
>-|TRBJ2-3|TRBD2|TRBV2
TGTGCCAGCAGGGGACTAGCGGGAGTCGATACGCAGTATTTT
CASRGLAGVDTQYF
>-|TRBJ2-5|TRBD1|TRBV19
TGTGCCAGTAGTCCCCGGACAGGGGGCATGGAGACCCAGTACTTC
CASSPRTGGMETQYF
>-|TRBJ1-3|-|TRBV18
TGTGCCAGCTCACCAGGGCAGGGTGAAGGAAACACCATATATTTT
CASSPGQGEGNTIYF
>-|TRBJ2-1|TRBD1|TRBV14
TGTGCCAGCAGCCGGGACAGGTACAATGAGCAGTTCTTC
CASSRDRYNEQFF
>-|TRBJ1-6|-|TRBV7-9
TGTGCCAGCAGGGTTGGACAGTCAGGCTCACCCCTCCACTTT
CASRVGQSGSPLHF
>-|TRBJ2-7|TRBD1|TRBV5-1
TGCGCCAGCAGCTGGGACGGGACAGGGGTCGAGCAGTACTTC
CASSWDGTGVEQYF
>few|TRBJ1-1|-|TRBV19
TGTGCCAGTAGTATACAGGGGTTTCAAGCTTTCTTT
CASSIQGFQAFF